This note documents a single TCR beta chain sequence. Its matching antigen is unknown. Profiled with immunoSEQ multiplex PCR; TCRdb holds only in-frame clones, not every one. Of about 120,000 clones listed, approximately 89% are singletons. The data belong to a study of T cell responses to AZD1222 COVID-19 vaccine. Across the study: Both about-4-week and about-12-week second-dose recipients were combined.

Study findings and constraints: Within unmutated variant regions lay the reported targets of nearly half of spike-specific TCRs.

CDR1 and CDR2 (germline): MGHDK, SYGVNS. The CDR3 consists of 13 residues. Trimming stripped 6 bases from V and 0 bases from J, with 6 bases between. The chain uses TRBV25-1 and TRBJ1-3; D call uncertain. The sample in question was peripheral blood, obtained on day 0 of AZD1222 vaccination. The sequence was collected from an adult in good health. CDR3 in amino acids: CASSPRSGNTIYF. The CDR3 region has the DNA TGTGCCAGCAGCCCCCGCTCTGGAAACACCATATATTTT.